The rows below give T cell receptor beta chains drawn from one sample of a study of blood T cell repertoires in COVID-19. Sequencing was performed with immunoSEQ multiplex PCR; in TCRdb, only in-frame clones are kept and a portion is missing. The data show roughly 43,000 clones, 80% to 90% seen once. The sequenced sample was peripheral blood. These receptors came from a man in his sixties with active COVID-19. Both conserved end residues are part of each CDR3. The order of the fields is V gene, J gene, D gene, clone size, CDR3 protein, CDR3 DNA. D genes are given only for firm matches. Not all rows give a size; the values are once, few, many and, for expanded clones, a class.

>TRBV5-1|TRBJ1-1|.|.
CASSLGESTEAFF
TGCGCCAGCAGCTTGGGGGAGAGCACTGAAGCTTTCTTT
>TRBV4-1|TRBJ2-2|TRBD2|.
CASSRAGATGELFF
TGCGCCAGCAGCCGAGCGGGAGCTACCGGGGAGCTGTTTTTT
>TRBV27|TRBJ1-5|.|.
CASPSITADSNQPQHF
TGTGCCAGCCCGTCCATCACAGCAGATAGCAATCAGCCCCAGCATTTT
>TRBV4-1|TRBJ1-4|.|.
CASSQTDFIGEKLFF
TGCGCCAGCAGCCAAACGGACTTTATCGGGGAAAAACTGTTTTTT
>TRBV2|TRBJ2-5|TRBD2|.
CASSATSFQETQYF
TGTGCCAGCAGTGCGACTAGCTTTCAAGAGACCCAGTACTTC
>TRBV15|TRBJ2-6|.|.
CATSRVSAGANVLTF
TGTGCCACCAGCAGGGTCAGCGCGGGGGCCAACGTCCTGACTTTC
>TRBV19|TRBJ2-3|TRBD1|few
CASRGQVDTQYF
TGTGCCAGTAGGGGACAGGTGGATACGCAGTATTTT
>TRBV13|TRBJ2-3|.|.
CASSFEERDTQYF
TGTGCCAGCAGCTTCGAGGAAAGAGATACGCAGTATTTT
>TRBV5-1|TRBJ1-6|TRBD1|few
CASSRTQGGNSPLHF
TGCGCCAGCAGCAGGACACAGGGGGGAAATTCACCCCTCCACTTT
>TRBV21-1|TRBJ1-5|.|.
CASRLRGGFYQPQHF
TGTGCCAGCAGGTTAAGGGGGGGTTTTTATCAGCCCCAGCATTTT
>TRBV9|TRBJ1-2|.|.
CASSVGLGQQDYGYTF
TGTGCCAGCAGCGTAGGCCTCGGACAGCAGGACTATGGCTACACCTTC
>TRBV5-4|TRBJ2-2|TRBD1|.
CASSLEQGKPGELFF
TGTGCCAGCAGCTTGGAACAGGGGAAACCCGGGGAGCTGTTTTTT
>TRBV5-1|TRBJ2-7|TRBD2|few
CASSLDYGVAGVWEQYF
TGCGCCAGCAGCTTGGATTATGGAGTAGCGGGAGTCTGGGAGCAGTACTTC
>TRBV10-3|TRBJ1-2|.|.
CAIGDNLRAGYGYTF
TGTGCCATCGGGGACAACCTTAGGGCGGGCTATGGCTACACCTTC
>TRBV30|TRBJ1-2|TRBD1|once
CAWSVWSGSGQFGYGYTF
TGTGCCTGGAGTGTATGGTCGGGATCGGGACAGTTCGGCTATGGCTACACCTTC
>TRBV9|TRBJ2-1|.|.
CASSVEPRGTYNEQFF
TGTGCCAGCAGCGTAGAACCTCGCGGAACCTACAATGAGCAGTTCTTC
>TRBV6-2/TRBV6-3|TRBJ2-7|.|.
CASSYSRGSNEQYF
TGTGCCAGCAGTTACTCGCGGGGTTCGAACGAGCAGTACTTC
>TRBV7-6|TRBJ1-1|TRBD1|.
CASSLGTGYTEAFF
TGTGCCAGCAGCTTAGGGACAGGGTACACTGAAGCTTTCTTT
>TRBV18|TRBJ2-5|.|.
CASSLQETQYF
TGTGCCAGCTCACTGCAGGAGACCCAGTACTTC
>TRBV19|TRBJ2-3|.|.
CASSIVWMGGPDTQYF
TGTGCCAGTAGTATAGTATGGATGGGGGGGCCCGATACGCAGTATTTT
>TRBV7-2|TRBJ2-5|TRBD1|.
CASSRVGQTQETQYF
TGTGCCAGCAGCAGAGTGGGACAGACTCAAGAGACCCAGTACTTC
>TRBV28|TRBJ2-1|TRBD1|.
CASSPSPQGANEQFF
TGTGCCAGCAGCCCTAGCCCCCAGGGGGCCAATGAGCAGTTCTTC
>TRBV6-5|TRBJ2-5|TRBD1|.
CASSPGQLQETQYF
TGTGCCAGCAGCCCGGGACAGCTTCAAGAGACCCAGTACTTC